The clone carrying this T cell receptor (beta chain) was counted many times. Its antigen is unknown. Using RNA template, CDR3s of TCR alpha and beta were amplified with iRepertoire arm-PCR. Tissue mRNA or PBMC total RNA, 100-400 ng, went into one-step reverse transcription and amplification. TCRdb reanalysed the multiplex PCR reads using MiXCR and keeps one entry per CDR3 protein. The sample lists approximately 88,000 distinct CDR3 sequences, around 23% occurring once. This sample was taken from a study of glioma-infiltrating T cells. Germline V gene sequence: CDR1 LGHDT, CDR2 YNNKEL (reference sequence). The CDR3 runs 13 residues. Trimming at V came to 4 bases and at J to 3 bases, leaving 3 bases not matched to a gene. Study results and caveats: CDR3 overlap between tissue and blood was very small. Tissue-blood divergence was below expectation in non-neoplastic patients, above in gliomas.

The receptor's source is a human donor with low-grade glioma or glioblastoma, undergoing nonglioma brain surgery, or in good health (not recorded which). Sample: glioma tissue, nonneoplastic brain tissue, or PBMCs (not recorded which). The rearrangement links TRBV3-1 to TRBJ2-7; TRBD1 agrees at 7 bases. The CDR3 loop is CASSRDSSYEQYF. CDR3 bases: TGTGCCAGCAGCCGGGACAGCAGCTACGAGCAGTACTTC.